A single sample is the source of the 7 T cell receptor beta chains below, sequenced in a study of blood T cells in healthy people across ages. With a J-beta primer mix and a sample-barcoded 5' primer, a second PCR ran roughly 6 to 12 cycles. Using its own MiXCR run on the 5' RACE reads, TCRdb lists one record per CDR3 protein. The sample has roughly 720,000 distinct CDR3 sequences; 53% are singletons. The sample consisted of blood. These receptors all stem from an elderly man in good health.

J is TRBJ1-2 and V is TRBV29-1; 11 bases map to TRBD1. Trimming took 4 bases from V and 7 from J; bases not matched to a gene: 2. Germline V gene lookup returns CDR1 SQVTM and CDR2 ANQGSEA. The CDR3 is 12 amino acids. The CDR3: CSVGDRGSGYTF. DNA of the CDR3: TGCAGCGTTGGGGACAGGGGGAGTGGCTACACCTTC. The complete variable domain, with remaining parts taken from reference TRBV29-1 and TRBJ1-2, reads SAVISQKPSRDICQRGTSLTIQCQVDSQVTMMFWYRQQPGQSLTLIATANQGSEATYESGFVIDKFPISRPNLTFSTLTVSNMSPEDSSIYLCSVGDRGSGYTFGSGTRLTVV.

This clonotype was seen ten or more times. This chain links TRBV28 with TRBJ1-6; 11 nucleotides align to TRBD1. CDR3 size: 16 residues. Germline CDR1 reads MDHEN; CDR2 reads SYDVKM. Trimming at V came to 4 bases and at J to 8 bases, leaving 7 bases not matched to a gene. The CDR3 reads CASSSQGQGAYSPLHF. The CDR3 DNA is TGTGCCAGCAGTTCTCAAGGACAGGGGGCTTATTCACCCCTCCACTTT.

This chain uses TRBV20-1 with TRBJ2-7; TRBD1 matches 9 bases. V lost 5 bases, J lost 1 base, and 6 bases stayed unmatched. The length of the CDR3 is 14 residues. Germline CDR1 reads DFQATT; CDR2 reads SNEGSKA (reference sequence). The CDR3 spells CSADPGQGSYEQYF. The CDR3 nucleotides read TGCAGTGCTGATCCGGGACAGGGTTCCTACGAGCAGTACTTC.

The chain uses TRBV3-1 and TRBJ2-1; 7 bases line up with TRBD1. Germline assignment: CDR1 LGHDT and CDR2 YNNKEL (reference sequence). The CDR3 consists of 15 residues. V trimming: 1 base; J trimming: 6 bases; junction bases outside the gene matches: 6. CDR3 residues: CASSQGSGQVNEQFF. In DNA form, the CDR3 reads TGTGCCAGCAGCCAAGGCTCCGGACAGGTCAATGAGCAGTTCTTC.

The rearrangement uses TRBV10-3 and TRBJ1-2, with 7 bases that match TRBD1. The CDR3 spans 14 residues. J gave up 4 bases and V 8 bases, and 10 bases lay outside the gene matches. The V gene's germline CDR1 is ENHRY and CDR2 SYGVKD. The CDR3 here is CAISSDRELYGYTF. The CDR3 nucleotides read TGTGCCATCTCCTCAGACAGGGAACTCTATGGCTACACCTTC.

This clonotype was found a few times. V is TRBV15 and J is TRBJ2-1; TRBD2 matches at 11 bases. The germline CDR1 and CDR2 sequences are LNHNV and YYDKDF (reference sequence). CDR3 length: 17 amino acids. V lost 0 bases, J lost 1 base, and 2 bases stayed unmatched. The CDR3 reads CATSRDVAGGSYNEQFF. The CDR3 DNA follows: TGTGCCACCAGCAGAGATGTAGCGGGAGGGTCCTACAATGAGCAGTTCTTC.

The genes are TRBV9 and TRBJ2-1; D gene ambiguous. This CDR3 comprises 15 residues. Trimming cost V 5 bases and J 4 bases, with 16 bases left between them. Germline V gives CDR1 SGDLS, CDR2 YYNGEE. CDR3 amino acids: CASSAMSPPYNEQFF. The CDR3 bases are TGTGCCAGCAGTGCCATGTCTCCGCCTTACAATGAGCAGTTCTTC.